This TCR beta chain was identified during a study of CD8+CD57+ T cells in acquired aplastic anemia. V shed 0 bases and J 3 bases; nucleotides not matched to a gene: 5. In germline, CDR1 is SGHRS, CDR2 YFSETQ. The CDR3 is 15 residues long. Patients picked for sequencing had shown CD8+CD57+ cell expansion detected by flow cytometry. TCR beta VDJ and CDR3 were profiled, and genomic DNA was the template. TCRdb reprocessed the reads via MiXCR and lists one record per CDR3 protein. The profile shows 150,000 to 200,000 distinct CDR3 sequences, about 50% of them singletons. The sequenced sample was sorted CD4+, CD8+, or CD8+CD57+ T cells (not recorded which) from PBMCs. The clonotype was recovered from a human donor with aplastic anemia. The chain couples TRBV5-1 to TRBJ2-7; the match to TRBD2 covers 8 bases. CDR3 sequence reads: CASSLVTAGGYEQYF. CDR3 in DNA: TGCGCCAGCAGCTTGGTGACGGCGGGAGGCTACGAGCAGTACTTC.